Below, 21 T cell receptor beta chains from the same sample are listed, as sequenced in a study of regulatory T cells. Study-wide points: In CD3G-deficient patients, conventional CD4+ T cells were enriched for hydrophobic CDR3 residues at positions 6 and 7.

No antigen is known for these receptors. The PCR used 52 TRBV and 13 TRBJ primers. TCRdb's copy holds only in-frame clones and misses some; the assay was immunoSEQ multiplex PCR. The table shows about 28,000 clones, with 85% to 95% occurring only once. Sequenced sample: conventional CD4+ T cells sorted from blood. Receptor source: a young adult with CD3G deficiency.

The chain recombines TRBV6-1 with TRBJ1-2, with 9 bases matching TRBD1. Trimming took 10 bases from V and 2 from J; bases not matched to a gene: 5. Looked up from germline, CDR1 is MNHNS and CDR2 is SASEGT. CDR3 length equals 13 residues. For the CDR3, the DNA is TGTGCCACCGGACAGGGGAGGAACTATGGCTACACCTTC. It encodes CATGQGRNYGYTF.

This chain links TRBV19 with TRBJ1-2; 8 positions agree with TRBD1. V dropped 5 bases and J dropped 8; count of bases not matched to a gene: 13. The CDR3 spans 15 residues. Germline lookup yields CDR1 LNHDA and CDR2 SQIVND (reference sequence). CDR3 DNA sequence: TGTGCCAGTAGTGACAGGGGCTTCCGGCCGAGGGGCTACACCTTC. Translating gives CASSDRGFRPRGYTF.

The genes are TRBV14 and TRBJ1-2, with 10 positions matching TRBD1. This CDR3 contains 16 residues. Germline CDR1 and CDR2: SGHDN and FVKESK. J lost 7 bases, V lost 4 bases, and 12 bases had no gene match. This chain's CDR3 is CASSPVRQGAGGGYTF. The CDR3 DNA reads TGTGCCAGCAGCCCGGTGAGACAGGGGGCCGGCGGTGGCTACACCTTC. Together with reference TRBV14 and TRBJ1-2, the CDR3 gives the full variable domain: EAGVTQFPSHSVIEKGQTVTLRCDPISGHDNLYWYRRVMGKEIKFLLHFVKESKQDESGMPNNRFLAERTGGTYSTLKVQPAELEDSGVYFCASSPVRQGAGGGYTFGSGTRLTVV.

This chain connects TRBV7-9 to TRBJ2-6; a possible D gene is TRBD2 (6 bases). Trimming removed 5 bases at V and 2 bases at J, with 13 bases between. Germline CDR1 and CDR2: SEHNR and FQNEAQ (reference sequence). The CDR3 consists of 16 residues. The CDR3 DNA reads TGTGCCAGCAGCCCCCAGACGGGAGCTGGGGCCAACGTCCTGACTTTC. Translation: CASSPQTGAGANVLTF. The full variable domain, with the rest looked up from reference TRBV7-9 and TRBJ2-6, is DTGVSQNPRHKITKRGQNVTFRCDPISEHNRLYWYRQTLGQGPEFLTYFQNEAQLEKSRLLSDRFSAERPKGSFSTLEIQRTEQGDSAMYLCASSPQTGAGANVLTFGAGSRLTVL.

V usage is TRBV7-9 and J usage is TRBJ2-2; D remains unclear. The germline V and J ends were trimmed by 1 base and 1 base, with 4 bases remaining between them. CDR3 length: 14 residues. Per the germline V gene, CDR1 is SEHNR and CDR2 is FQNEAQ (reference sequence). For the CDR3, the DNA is TGTGCCAGCAGCTTAGAACTGAACACCGGGGAGCTGTTTTTT. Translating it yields CASSLELNTGELFF.

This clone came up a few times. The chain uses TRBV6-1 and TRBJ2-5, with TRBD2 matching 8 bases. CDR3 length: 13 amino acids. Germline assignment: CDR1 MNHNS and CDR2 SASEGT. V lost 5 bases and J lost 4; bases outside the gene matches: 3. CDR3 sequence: CASSREGLETQYF. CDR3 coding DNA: TGTGCCAGCAGTCGGGAGGGGTTAGAGACCCAGTACTTC.

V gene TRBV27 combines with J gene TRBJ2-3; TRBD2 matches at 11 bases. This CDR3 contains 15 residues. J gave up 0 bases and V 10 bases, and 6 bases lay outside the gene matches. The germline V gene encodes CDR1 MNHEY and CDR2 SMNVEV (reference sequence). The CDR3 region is CANKTSGESTDTQYF. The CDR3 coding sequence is TGTGCCAACAAGACTAGCGGGGAGAGCACAGATACGCAGTATTTT.

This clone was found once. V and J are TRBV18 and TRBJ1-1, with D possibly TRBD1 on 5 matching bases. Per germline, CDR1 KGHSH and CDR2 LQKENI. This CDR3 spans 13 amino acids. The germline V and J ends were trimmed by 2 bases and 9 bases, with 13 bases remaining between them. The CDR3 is CASSPDSRTKAFF. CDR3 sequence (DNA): TGTGCCAGCTCACCAGACAGCCGGACGAAAGCTTTCTTT.

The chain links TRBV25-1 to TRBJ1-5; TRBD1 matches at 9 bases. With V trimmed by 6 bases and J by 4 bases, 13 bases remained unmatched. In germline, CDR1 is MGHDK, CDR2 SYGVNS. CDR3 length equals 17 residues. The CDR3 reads CASSFRNRDRDNQPQHF. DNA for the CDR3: TGTGCCAGCAGCTTCCGGAATCGGGACAGGGATAATCAGCCCCAGCATTTT.

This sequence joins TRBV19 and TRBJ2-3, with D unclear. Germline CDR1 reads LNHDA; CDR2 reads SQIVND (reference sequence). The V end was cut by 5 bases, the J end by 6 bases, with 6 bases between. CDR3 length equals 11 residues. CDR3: CASSDRDTQYF. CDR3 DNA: TGTGCCAGTAGTGACCGGGATACGCAGTATTTT.

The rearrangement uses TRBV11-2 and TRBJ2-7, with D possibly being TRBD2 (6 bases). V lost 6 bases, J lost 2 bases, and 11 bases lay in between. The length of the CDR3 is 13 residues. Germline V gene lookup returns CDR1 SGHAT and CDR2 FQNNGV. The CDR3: CASSWDWPYEQYF. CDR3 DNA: TGTGCCAGCAGTTGGGACTGGCCCTACGAGCAGTACTTC.

The CDR3 DNA reads as TGTGCCAGCAGCCGCCTAGCGGGAGGGGGAGAGACCCAGTACTTC. It encodes CASSRLAGGGETQYF. The V call is TRBV7-9, the J call TRBJ2-5; 12 positions agree with TRBD2. Germline lookup yields CDR1 SEHNR and CDR2 FQNEAQ (reference sequence). The ends lost 5 bases at V and 4 bases at J; junction bases unmatched: 5. The CDR3 consists of 15 residues.

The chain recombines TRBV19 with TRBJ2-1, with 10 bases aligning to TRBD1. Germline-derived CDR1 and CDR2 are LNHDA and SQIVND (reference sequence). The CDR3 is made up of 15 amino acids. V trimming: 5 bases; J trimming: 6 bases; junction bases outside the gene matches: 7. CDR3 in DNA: TGTGCCAGTAGTTCCGGGACAGGGGTCGTCAATGAGCAGTTCTTC. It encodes CASSSGTGVVNEQFF.

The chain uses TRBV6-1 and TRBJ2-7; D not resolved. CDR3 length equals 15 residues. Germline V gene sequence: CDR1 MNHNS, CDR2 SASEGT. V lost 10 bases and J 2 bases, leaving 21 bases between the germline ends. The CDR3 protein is CAIADRHSYPYEQYF. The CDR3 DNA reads TGTGCCATCGCCGACCGCCACTCTTACCCCTACGAGCAGTACTTC.

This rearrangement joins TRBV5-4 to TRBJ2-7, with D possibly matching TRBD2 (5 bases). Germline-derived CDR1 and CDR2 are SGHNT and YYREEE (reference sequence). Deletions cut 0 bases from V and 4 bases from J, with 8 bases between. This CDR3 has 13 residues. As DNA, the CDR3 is TGTGCCAGCAGCTTGGTCGGGGTATACGAGCAGTACTTC. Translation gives CASSLVGVYEQYF.

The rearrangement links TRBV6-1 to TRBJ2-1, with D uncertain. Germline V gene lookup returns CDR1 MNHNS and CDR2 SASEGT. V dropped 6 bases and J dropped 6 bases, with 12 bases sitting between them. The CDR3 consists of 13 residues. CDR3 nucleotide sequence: TGTGCCAGCAGATACAGCTACACCAATGAGCAGTTCTTC. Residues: CASRYSYTNEQFF.

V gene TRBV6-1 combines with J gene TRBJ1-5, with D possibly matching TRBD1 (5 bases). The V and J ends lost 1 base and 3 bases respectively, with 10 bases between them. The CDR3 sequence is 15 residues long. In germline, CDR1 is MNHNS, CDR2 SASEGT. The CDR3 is CASSEVDSHNQPQHF. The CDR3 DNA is TGTGCCAGCAGTGAAGTCGACAGCCACAATCAGCCCCAGCATTTT.

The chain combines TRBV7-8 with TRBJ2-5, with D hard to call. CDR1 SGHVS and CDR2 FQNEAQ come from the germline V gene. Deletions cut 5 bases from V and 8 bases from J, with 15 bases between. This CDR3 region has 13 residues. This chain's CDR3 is CASSPGPRATQYF. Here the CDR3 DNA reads TGTGCCAGCAGCCCCGGGCCCCGGGCTACCCAGTACTTC.

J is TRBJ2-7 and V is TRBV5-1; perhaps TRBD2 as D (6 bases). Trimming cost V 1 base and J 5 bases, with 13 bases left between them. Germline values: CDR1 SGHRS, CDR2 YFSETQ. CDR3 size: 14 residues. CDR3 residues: CASSLQVEGHEQYF. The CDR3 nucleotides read TGCGCCAGCAGCTTGCAGGTGGAGGGCCACGAGCAGTACTTC. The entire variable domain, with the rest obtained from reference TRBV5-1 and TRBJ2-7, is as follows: KAGVTQTPRYLIKTRGQQVTLSCSPISGHRSVSWYQQTPGQGLQFLFEYFSETQRNKGNFPGRFSGRQFSNSRSEMNVSTLELGDSALYLCASSLQVEGHEQYFGPGTRLTVT.

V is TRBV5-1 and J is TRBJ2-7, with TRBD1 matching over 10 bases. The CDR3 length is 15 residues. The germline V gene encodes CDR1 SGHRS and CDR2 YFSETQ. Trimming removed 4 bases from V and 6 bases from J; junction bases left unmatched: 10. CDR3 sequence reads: CASSLSPGTGAEQYF. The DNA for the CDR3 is TGCGCCAGCAGCCTCAGTCCCGGGACAGGGGCCGAGCAGTACTTC.

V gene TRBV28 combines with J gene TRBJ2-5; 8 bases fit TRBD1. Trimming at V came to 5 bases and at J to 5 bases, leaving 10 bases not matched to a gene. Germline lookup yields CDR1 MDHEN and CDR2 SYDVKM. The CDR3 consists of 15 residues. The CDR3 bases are TGTGCCAGCAGTGAGGGACAGGTCAGGGGGGAGACCCAGTACTTC. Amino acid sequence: CASSEGQVRGETQYF.